This T cell receptor beta chain was sequenced for a study of radiation and T cells in renal cell carcinoma (dated by TCRdb to 2020 to 2022). Background for the entire study: In total, about 50 samples, comprising 25 or so tumors and some 27 peripheral blood samples, were subjected to TCR beta sequencing. The last blood draw occurred 4 weeks after radiation, at the same time as nephrectomy. Across all 50 or so samples, approximately 4,000,000 unique CDR3 nucleotide sequences, encoding 2 million to 3 million unique CDR3 amino acid sequences, were identified. Findings and caveats that apply to the study as a whole: An increase in top tumor clonotypes in blood was observed from baseline to 2 weeks post-radiation, followed by contraction by 4 weeks, which was taken to suggest transient expansion of tumor-resident clones. Because pretreatment tumor biopsies were not available, the study could not determine whether clonotypes were already present within the tumor at baseline. With a single-armed trial design, the study had no way to address how radiation dose or scheduling affects the TCR repertoire. Tracking of blood repertoire dynamics stopped at around 4 weeks after treatment, with no follow-up past that point.

TCR beta libraries were generated from genomic DNA with the immunoSEQ kit, following the manufacturer's recommendations. Library preparation used a first multiplex PCR with proprietary primers, then a second PCR adding unique barcodes, with bead cleanups after each round. A positive control reaction and a negative control reaction, both provided in the kit, were run with every batch of samples. The final libraries underwent checking on an Agilent 4200 TapeStation D1000 ScreenTape, volumetric pooling, and quantification by qPCR. An Illumina NextSeq500 fitted with a MidOutput 150-cycle cartridge performed the sequencing, running 156 Read1 cycles and 15 Index1 cycles with the kit's custom primers. The pooled library was loaded at roughly 1 pM, with an approximately 20% PhiX control spiked in. Per the original workflow: The vendor-processed data were analyzed in R, and a clonotype was defined as all T cells that share the same CDR3 nucleotide sequence. In the clone abundance analyses, frequencies were normalized to the 10,000 most abundant clones in each sample. Public T cell clones, which averaged fewer than five per sample, were removed prior to analysis. A difference in abundance of at least 32-fold between compartments was used to define tumor-enriched and baseline blood-enriched clonotypes. Clonotypes expanded or contracted between blood time points were identified with a beta-binomial differential abundance model. Tumor-blood repertoire similarity was measured with the Baroni-Urbani and Buser coefficient, and group comparisons used two-tailed Wilcoxon tests in R. What TCRdb holds here is the immuneACCESS table cut down to in-frame rearrangements. Part of the clones is not present; checked against another copy, under half of the missing clones reflect an unresolved V gene, and the others are unexplained. V and J calls and clone size are copied from that table; D and trimming were computed from the DNA. The sample table holds roughly 90,000 clones, of which just under 85% were seen once. Of the sample, approximately 8.8% falls within the top ten clones.

The CDR3 holds 14 amino acids from the cysteine to the phenylalanine. CDR3 DNA is the only sequence kept; it has 42 bases, read in frame from the first base. V loses 0 bases at its end and J loses 5 bases; junction bases beyond the gene matches: 4. The germline V gene supplies CDR1 SGHRS and CDR2 YFSETQ. In the paper's terms, the time point label means: blood 4 weeks post-SBRT, at nephrectomy. The treatment or condition label here, explained by the study, means: 15 Gy SBRT to primary tumor, nephrectomy 4 weeks later. The samples were obtained from a clinical trial, where primary renal cell carcinomas were treated with 15 Gy stereotactic body radiation therapy and then removed by nephrectomy 4 weeks afterward. To follow tumor-enriched clonotypes, peripheral blood was collected serially from radiation-treated patients at baseline and again at 2 weeks and 4 weeks after SBRT. All patients had renal cell carcinoma with clear cell pathology. The QIAamp DNA Blood Mini Kit (Qiagen) was used to prepare genomic DNA for TCR sequencing. Only samples passing all quality control checks were included in the analyses.

In the case of this clone: What antigen it recognizes has not been identified. Within one base of it there is no much larger clone, and no base qualities were kept.

Here the chain combines TRBV5-1 and TRBJ2-5, with 7 bases aligning to TRBD2. This TCR came from a man over 45 with renal cell carcinoma. Sequences were derived from blood, sampled from a patient whose treatment included radiotherapy and nephrectomy. CDR3 protein: CASSLGEGTETQYF. The DNA reads as follows: TGCGCCAGCAGCTTGGGGGAGGGGACGGAGACCCAGTACTTC.